The present T cell receptor (beta chain) was sequenced within a study of CXCR3-negative and CXCR3-positive naive CD8 T cells (dated by TCRdb to about 2019). Broadly, across the study: In total, approximately 140 million TRB reads were obtained, or roughly 1.5 +/- 0.3 million reads per library. The diversity and physicochemical repertoire analyses included under 12 donors pooled from two independent experiments. TRBV-TRBJ cluster analysis included naive subsets from about 5 donors and memory cells from 3 donors.

Taken from cysteine to phenylalanine, the CDR3 has 12 residues. Only the protein is on record. The germline V gene yields SGHRS for CDR1 and YFSETQ for CDR2. With regard to this clonotype: The clone's antigen remains unknown.

Study-level results and caveats: Because surface CD5, which is linked to self-reactivity in mice, was comparable between the naive subsets, TCR interaction strength was also inferred from TRB CDR3 physicochemical properties. Comparably high repertoire diversity was found in both naive subsets, whereas much lower repertoire diversity was found in memory CD8+ T cells. Naive CXCR3-negative and CXCR3-positive cells from the same donor showed similar TRBV-TRBJ usage, whereas memory cells showed distinct patterns. Compared with CXCR3-negative naive cells, CXCR3-positive naive cells had TRB CDR3s with higher hydrophobicity (lower Kidera factor 4), lower energy, and higher strength and volume indices. CXCR3 expression partially decreased after cryopreservation, so most assays used freshly isolated PBMCs.

Each CD8+ T cell subset was flow-sorted in triplicate, with fewer than 350,000 cells per subset placed directly into RLT lysis buffer. To keep memory contaminants out, a stringent definition of naive CD8+ T cells was applied: CD45RO-CCR7+CD27+CD95-. Peripheral blood mononuclear cells were isolated from buffy coats using standard density gradient centrifugation. Naive CXCR3-negative and CXCR3-positive CD8+ T cells were flow-sorted using a FACSAria III. An RNeasy Mini Kit was used to extract total RNA from the sorted cells. Sequencing was performed on a NextSeq 550. The Human TCR Profiling Kit (MiLaboratory) was used to prepare UMI-labeled 5' RACE TRB cDNA libraries. The full amount of extracted RNA was used for cDNA synthesis, and the full amount of resulting cDNA was used for PCR amplification. Libraries were prepared in parallel with an identical number of PCR cycles. Processing in the source paper ran as follows. With a requirement of at least two reads per UMI, MIGEC and MiXCR extracted about 52,000 +/- 9,100 unique UMI-labeled TRB cDNA molecules per library. Each library averaged about 40,000 +/- 10,000 functional in-frame TRB CDR3 nucleotide clonotypes without stop codons. After downsampling to 5000 UMI-labeled TRB molecules per sample, diversity metrics, including normalized Shannon-Wiener and Chao1, were computed in VDJtools. VDJtools was used to calculate clonotype-size-weighted physicochemical properties of the central five CDR3 residues, namely interaction energy, strength, volume and Kidera factor 4. TCRdb reprocessed the reads, reporting each CDR3 protein sequence once and no DNA. TCRdb's processing, not the study's, gives the V and J calls here. The record for this sample contains about 120,000 distinct CDR3 sequences. Of the sample, about 0.34% falls within the top ten clones.

The sequence joins TRBV5-1 to TRBJ2-5; the TCRdb D gene call, TRBD1, has no DNA to confirm it. This TCR was sampled from a human donor in good health. Some clones in this sample may be carry-over from other donors' samples. The sequencing input was naive CXCR3+ CD8+ T cells from blood. Taken with the paper, the label for cell subset or site translates to: CD45RO-CCR7+CD27+CD95- naive CD8+ T cells expressing CXCR3 (TNR3+). The CDR3 protein: CASSPWGETQYF. This CDR3, with the reference TRBV5-1 and TRBJ2-5 proteins standing in past its ends, gives the full variable domain KAGVTQTPRYLIKTRGQQVTLSCSPISGHRSVSWYQQTPGQGLQFLFEYFSETQRNKGNFPGRFSGRQFSNSRSEMNVSTLELGDSALYLCASSPWGETQYFGPGTRLLVL.